The clone carrying this T cell receptor (beta chain) was observed a single time. The data are from a study of blood T cell repertoires in COVID-19. Turning to the study itself: Sites in the United States, Italy and Spain provided acute and convalescent COVID-19 samples. T cells, B-cell-depleted T cells, or PBMCs supplied cDNA or gDNA.

The germline V gene has CDR1 SGHNT and CDR2 YENEEA. V lost 2 bases and J lost 3, with 11 bases in between. The CDR3 is 15 amino acids. In the original analysis: Estimation of nucleated cell counts relied on the amplification of reference gene primers. Clones were sequenced by immunoSEQ multiplex PCR, and TCRdb holds only the in-frame ones, with some missing. The V and J calls and clone size are taken from that table; D and trimming were inferred from the DNA. Of roughly 62,000 clones listed, about 83% are singletons. The sample consisted of peripheral blood. The receptor comes from a human donor in a cohort sampled during active COVID-19. The rearrangement uses TRBV11-3 and TRBJ2-4, with D tentatively TRBD2 (6 bases). CDR3 in amino acids: CASSLMAGGKNIQYF. As DNA, the CDR3 is TGTGCCAGCAGCTTAATGGCCGGGGGCAAAAACATTCAGTACTTC.